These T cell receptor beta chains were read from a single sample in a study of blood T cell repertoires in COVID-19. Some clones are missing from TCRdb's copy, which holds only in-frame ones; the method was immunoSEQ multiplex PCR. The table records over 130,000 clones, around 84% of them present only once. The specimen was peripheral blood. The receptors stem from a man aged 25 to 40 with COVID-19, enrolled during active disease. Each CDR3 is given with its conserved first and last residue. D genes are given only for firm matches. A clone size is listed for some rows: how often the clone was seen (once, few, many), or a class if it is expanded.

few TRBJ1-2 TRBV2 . TGTGCCAGCAGTGAATCCAGCGGAGCCTATGGCTACACCTTC CASSESSGAYGYTF
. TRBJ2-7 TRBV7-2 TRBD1 TGTGCCAGCAGACCCGGACAGGGGGGCTACGAGCAGTACTTC CASRPGQGGYEQYF
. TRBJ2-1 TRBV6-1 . TGTGCCAGCAGTGGACAGACCAGGACACCTTCCTACAATGAGCAGTTCTTC CASSGQTRTPSYNEQFF
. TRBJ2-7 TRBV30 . TGTGCCTGGAGGGGCCCCCACGGGCAGTACTTC CAWRGPHGQYF
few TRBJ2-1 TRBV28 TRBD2 TGTGCCAGCAGCGAGACTAGCGGGAGAAGGGAGTTCTTC CASSETSGRREFF
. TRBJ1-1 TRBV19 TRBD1 TGTGCCAGTAGTTCGATTACAGGGGGCAGAAACACTGAAGCTTTCTTT CASSSITGGRNTEAFF
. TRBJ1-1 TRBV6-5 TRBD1 TGTGCCAGCAGCCCCGGGACAGCGAACACTGAAGCTTTCTTT CASSPGTANTEAFF
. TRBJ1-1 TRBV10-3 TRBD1 TGTGCCATCCGGACAGGGAGGGGGAACACTGAAGCTTTCTTT CAIRTGRGNTEAFF
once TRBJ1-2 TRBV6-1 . TGTGCCAGCAGTGAAATCAGGGCTGGTAACTATGGCTACACCTTC CASSEIRAGNYGYTF
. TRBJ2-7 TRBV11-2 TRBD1 TGTGCCAGCAGCTTACTGGGGCCCGGGACAGATAACTACGAGCAGTACTTC CASSLLGPGTDNYEQYF
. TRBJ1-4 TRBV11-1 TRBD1 TGTGCCAGCAGCCACGGGACAGGGCGAACTAATGAAAAACTGTTTTTT CASSHGTGRTNEKLFF
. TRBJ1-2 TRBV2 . TGTGCCAGCAGTGATCAGGGGAACTATGGCTACACCTTC CASSDQGNYGYTF
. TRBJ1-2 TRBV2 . TGTGCCAGCAGTGGTGCAGGGATTCATGGCTACACCTTC CASSGAGIHGYTF
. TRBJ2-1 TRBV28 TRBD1 TGTGCCAGCACGCAGGGGGATGAGCGTGAGCAGTTCTTC CASTQGDEREQFF
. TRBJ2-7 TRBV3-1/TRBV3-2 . TGTGCCAGCAGCCAAGTGCTAGCGCACGAGCAGTACTTC CASSQVLAHEQYF
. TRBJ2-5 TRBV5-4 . TGTGCCAGCAGTTCCCCCCCGACTGGTAGTAGGTTGAAGACCCAGTACTTC CASSSPPTGSRLKTQYF
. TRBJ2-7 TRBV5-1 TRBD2 TGCGCCAGCAGCTTGGAAACTAGCGGGTTCTACGAGCAGTACTTC CASSLETSGFYEQYF
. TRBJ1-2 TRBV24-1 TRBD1 TGTGCCACCAGTGATTTCTCGGACAGGGGGTCCTATGGCTACACCTTC CATSDFSDRGSYGYTF
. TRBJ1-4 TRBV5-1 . TGCGCCAGCAGCCTACCGGGAACAGGGACTAATGAAAAACTGTTTTTT CASSLPGTGTNEKLFF
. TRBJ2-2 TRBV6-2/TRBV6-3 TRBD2 TGTGCCAGCAGTTACTCTAGCGGGAGGGCCAGGGAGCTGTTTTTT CASSYSSGRARELFF
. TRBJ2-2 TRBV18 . TGTGCCAGCTCACCCCTCGCCGGGGTCGGCGGGGAGCTGTTTTTT CASSPLAGVGGELFF
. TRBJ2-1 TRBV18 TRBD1 TGTGCCAGCTCACCACCCCTCGGGACAGGGTACAATGAGCAGTTCTTC CASSPPLGTGYNEQFF
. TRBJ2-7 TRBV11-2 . TGTGCCAGCAGCCTTAGCGGATACGAGCAGTACTTC CASSLSGYEQYF
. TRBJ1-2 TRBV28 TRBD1 TGTGCCAGCAGTAAAACCGGGACAGGGGTGGGAGGCTACACCTTC CASSKTGTGVGGYTF
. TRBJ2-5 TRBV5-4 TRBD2 TGTGCCAGCAGCTTGTCCAGCGGGAGAAGTGCGGGAGAGACCCAGTACTTC CASSLSSGRSAGETQYF
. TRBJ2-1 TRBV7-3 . TGTGCCAGCAGCCTGGGACACTTCTCCTACAATGAGCAGTTCTTC CASSLGHFSYNEQFF
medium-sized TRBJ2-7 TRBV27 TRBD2 TGTGCCAGCAGTTATTCTAGCGGGGAATACGAGCAGTACTTC CASSYSSGEYEQYF
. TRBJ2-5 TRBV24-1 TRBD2 TGTGCCACCAGTGACCCCCAACTAGCGGAAGAGACCCAGTACTTC CATSDPQLAEETQYF
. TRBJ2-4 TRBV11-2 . TGTGCCAGCAGGCCTTCGGCGGAAAACATTCAGTACTTC CASRPSAENIQYF
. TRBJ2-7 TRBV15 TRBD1 TGTGCCACCAGCTCCCCCGGGACAGATTACTACGAGCAGTACTTC CATSSPGTDYYEQYF
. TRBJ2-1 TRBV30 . TGTGCCTGGAGCCCATTGGTATCCGGCGGCTCCAAATGGGAGCAGTTCTTC CAWSPLVSGGSKWEQFF
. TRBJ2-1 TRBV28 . TGTGCCAGCAGCCCGGACATTCACGGCACCAATGAGCAGTTCTTC CASSPDIHGTNEQFF
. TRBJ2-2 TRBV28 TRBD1 TGTGCCAGCAGTTTAGGGACAGACAACACCGGGGAGCTGTTTTTT CASSLGTDNTGELFF
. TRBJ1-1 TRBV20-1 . TGCAGTGTTTGGAGGAACACTGAAGCTTTCTTT CSVWRNTEAFF
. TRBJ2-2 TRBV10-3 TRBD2 TGTGCCACATCTAGCGGAGCGAACACCGGGGAGCTGTTTTTT CATSSGANTGELFF
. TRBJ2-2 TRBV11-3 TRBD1 TGTGCCAGCAGCGCAGGGGGGAACACCGGGGAGCTGTTTTTT CASSAGGNTGELFF
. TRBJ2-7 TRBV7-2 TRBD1 TGTGCCAGCAGCTTACAGGCACAGGGGCGGAGCGAGCAGTACTTC CASSLQAQGRSEQYF
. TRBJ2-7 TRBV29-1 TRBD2 TGCAGCGTTGAAACTAGCGGGAGAGGCGAGCAGTACTTC CSVETSGRGEQYF
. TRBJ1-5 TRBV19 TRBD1 TGTGCCAGTAGCTGGACAGGGTCTAGCAATCAGCCCCAGCATTTT CASSWTGSSNQPQHF
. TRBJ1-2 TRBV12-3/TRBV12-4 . TGTGCCAGCAAGCAGGACTATGGCTACACCTTC CASKQDYGYTF
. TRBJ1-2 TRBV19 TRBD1 TGTGCCAGTACCGAGGGGACAGGGACCTATGGCTACACCTTC CASTEGTGTYGYTF
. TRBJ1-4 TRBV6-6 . TGTGCCAGCAGTTACGACGCAAATTCGGGAAAACTGTTTTTT CASSYDANSGKLFF
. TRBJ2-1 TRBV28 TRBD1 TGTGCCAGCAGTTTACCGACAGGGGGCATGGATGAGCAGTTCTTC CASSLPTGGMDEQFF
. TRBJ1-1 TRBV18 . TGTGCCAGCTCGCCTAATGGGGGCCTGAACACTGAAGCTTTCTTT CASSPNGGLNTEAFF
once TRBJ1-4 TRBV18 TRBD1 TGTGCCAGCTCACCACGGGTAGAACAGGGGAGTGGTCAACTGTTTTTT CASSPRVEQGSGQLFF
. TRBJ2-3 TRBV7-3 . TGTGCCAGCAGCTCCCAACGGGACTTTTCAGATACGCAGTATTTT CASSSQRDFSDTQYF
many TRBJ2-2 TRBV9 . TGTGCCAGCAGCGCGACTTTCACCGGGGAGCTGTTTTTT CASSATFTGELFF
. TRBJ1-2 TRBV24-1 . TGTGCCACCAGTGATACAGGACGGAATGGCTACACCTTC CATSDTGRNGYTF
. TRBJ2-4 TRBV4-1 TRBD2 TGCGCCAGCAGCCAAGCTAGCGGGAGAGCCAAAAACATTCAGTACTTC CASSQASGRAKNIQYF
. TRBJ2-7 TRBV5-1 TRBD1 TGCGCCAGCAGCGTCGGCACAGGGGGCGACGAGCAGTACTTC CASSVGTGGDEQYF
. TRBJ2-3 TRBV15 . TGTGCCACCAGCAGGGCCTTCGTCACCCTCAACACAGATACGCAGTATTTT CATSRAFVTLNTDTQYF
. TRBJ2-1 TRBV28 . TGTGCCAGCTCTTACAGGGTCAATGAGCAGTTCTTC CASSYRVNEQFF
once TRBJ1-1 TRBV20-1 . TGCAGTGCTAGGACGGGGACTGAAGCTTTCTTT CSARTGTEAFF